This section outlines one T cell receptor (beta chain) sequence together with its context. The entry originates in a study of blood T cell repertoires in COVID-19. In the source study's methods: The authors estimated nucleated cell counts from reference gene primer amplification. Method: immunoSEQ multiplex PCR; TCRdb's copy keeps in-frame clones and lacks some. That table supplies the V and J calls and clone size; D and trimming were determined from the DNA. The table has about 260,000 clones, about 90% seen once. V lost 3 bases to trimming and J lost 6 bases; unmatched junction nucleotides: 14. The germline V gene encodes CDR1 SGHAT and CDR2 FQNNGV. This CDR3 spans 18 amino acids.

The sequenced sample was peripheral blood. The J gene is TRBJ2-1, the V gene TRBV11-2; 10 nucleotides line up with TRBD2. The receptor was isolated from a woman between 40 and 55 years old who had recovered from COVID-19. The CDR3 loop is CASSFRAGGSPSANEQFF. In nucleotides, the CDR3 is TGTGCCAGCAGCTTTAGAGCGGGGGGGTCTCCATCCGCCAATGAGCAGTTCTTC.